This note documents a single T cell receptor beta chain sequence. Antigen unknown. Enrollment shut out patients with autoimmune disease history or systemic immunosuppression. Sequencing was performed with immunoSEQ multiplex PCR; in TCRdb, only in-frame clones are kept and a portion is missing. The sample shows 55,000 to 70,000 clones, 70% to 90% of them seen only once. The sample comes from a study of OX40 agonist ivuxolimab in advanced cancers. Across the study: Patients were given ivuxolimab, an antibody that agonizes OX40 (CD134). Three patients showed partial responses: one hepatocellular carcinoma and two cutaneous melanoma cases. The study's findings and limits: Relative to CD4+ cells, CD8+ T cells on average had more expanded clones.

Trimming cost V 4 bases and J 0 bases, with 0 bases left between them. Germline V lookup: CDR1 MNHEY, CDR2 SMNVEV (reference sequence). This CDR3 region has 11 residues. The chain recombines TRBV27 with TRBJ2-5; D unresolved. The input for sequencing was CD4+ or CD8+ T cells sorted from blood, taken in a trial of the OX40 agonist ivuxolimab. The origin of this receptor is an adult with an advanced solid tumor such as melanoma, head and neck, liver or kidney cancer. CDR3 sequence (DNA): TGTGCCAGCAGTTACCAAGAGACCCAGTACTTC. Protein: CASSYQETQYF.